Listed below are T cell receptor beta chains from one sample, sequenced in a study of T cell repertoires in cytomegalovirus infection. Their target antigens are unknown. MiXCR, applied by TCRdb to the reads, yields one record per CDR3 protein. The sample yields roughly 990,000 distinct CDR3 sequences, less than 35% seen once. The sequencing here drew on cultured CD8+ T cells from PBMCs, taken from culture after CMV antigen stimulation. Source of these receptors: a human donor in good health (CMV status not recorded). Some clones in this sample may be carry-over from other donors' samples. The CDR3 runs from the conserved cysteine through the conserved F or W. A D gene is named only where the DNA matches it firmly. The listing skips clone size in some rows; elsewhere it reads once, few, many or a size class.

J gene | clone size | V gene | D gene | CDR3 protein | CDR3 DNA
TRBJ2-7 | . | TRBV27 | . | CASSFGKSYEQYF | TGTGCCAGCAGTTTCGGCAAGTCCTACGAGCAGTACTTC
TRBJ2-6 | . | TRBV2 | TRBD1 | CASNTRDRFSGANILTF | TGTGCCAGCAACACCCGGGACAGATTCTCTGGGGCCAACATCCTGACTTTC
TRBJ2-7 | . | TRBV2 | TRBD2 | CASRSGASSYEQYF | TGTGCCAGCAGAAGCGGGGCGAGCTCCTACGAGCAGTACTTC
TRBJ2-7 | many | TRBV7-6 | . | CASSLEGNRGDYEQYF | TGTGCCAGCAGCTTAGAAGGCAATCGAGGGGACTACGAGCAGTACTTC
TRBJ1-2 | many | TRBV7-9 | TRBD1 | CASSSGQGALGYTF | TGTGCCAGCAGCTCGGGGCAGGGGGCACTCGGCTACACCTTC
TRBJ1-1 | few | TRBV7-9 | . | CASSNKPPSGLLNTEAFF | TGTGCCAGCAGTAATAAACCTCCCTCCGGGCTACTGAACACTGAAGCTTTCTTT
TRBJ2-3 | many | TRBV7-2 | . | CASSWQAGSATTQYF | TGTGCCAGCAGCTGGCAGGCGGGATCGGCGACTACGCAGTATTTT
TRBJ1-5 | few | TRBV12-5 | TRBD1 | CASGFVVDRAQSNQPQHF | TGTGCTAGTGGTTTCGTAGTCGACAGGGCCCAAAGCAATCAGCCCCAGCATTTT
TRBJ1-6 | few | TRBV5-1 | . | CASKTGGSPLHF | TGCGCCAGCAAGACCGGCGGTTCACCCCTCCACTTT
TRBJ1-2 | . | TRBV7-9 | . | CASSLKGINGYTF | TGTGCCAGCAGCCTTAAGGGAATCAATGGCTACACCTTC
TRBJ2-1 | . | TRBV4-1 | TRBD1 | CASSQEGQGDNEQFF | TGCGCCAGCAGCCAGGAGGGACAGGGAGACAATGAGCAGTTCTTC
TRBJ2-1 | few | TRBV27 | TRBD2 | CASTILAGGLNEQFF | TGTGCCAGCACCATACTAGCGGGGGGGCTGAATGAGCAGTTCTTC
TRBJ2-7 | many | TRBV7-9 | . | CASSLYRESSYEQYF | TGTGCCAGCAGCTTATACAGGGAGAGCTCCTACGAGCAGTACTTC
TRBJ1-2 | few | TRBV6-2/TRBV6-3 | . | CASMGMDYGYTF | TGTGCCAGCATGGGGATGGACTATGGCTACACCTTC
TRBJ2-3 | many | TRBV7-3 | . | CASSTLGTDTQYF | TGTGCCAGCAGCACTCTAGGCACAGATACGCAGTATTTT
TRBJ1-4 | . | TRBV20-1 | . | CSARPYRDGGEKLFF | TGCAGTGCTAGACCCTACAGGGATGGCGGGGAAAAACTGTTTTTT
TRBJ1-2 | . | TRBV28 | . | CASSLRGTNDYGYTF | TGTGCCAGCAGTTTGAGGGGGACCAACGACTATGGCTACACCTTC
TRBJ1-5 | . | TRBV6-6 | . | CASSYDGDQPQHF | TGTGCCAGCAGTTACGACGGGGATCAGCCCCAGCATTTT
TRBJ1-1 | . | TRBV12-3/TRBV12-4 | . | CASRARDPPEAFF | TGTGCCAGCAGGGCACGGGATCCGCCTGAAGCTTTCTTT
TRBJ2-5 | . | TRBV7-6 | . | CASSLSQRQLQETQYF | TGTGCCAGCAGCTTAAGCCAGCGCCAATTACAAGAGACCCAGTACTTC
TRBJ1-6 | . | TRBV25-1 | . | CASSAFDNSPLHF | TGTGCCAGCAGTGCCTTTGATAATTCACCCCTCCACTTT
TRBJ1-1 | . | TRBV20-1 | . | CSARGITGGMNTEAFF | TGCAGTGCTAGAGGAATCACGGGGGGGATGAACACTGAAGCTTTCTTT
TRBJ2-1 | . | TRBV6-2/TRBV6-3 | . | CVSSPPGSLFNNEQFF | TGTGTCAGCAGTCCCCCGGGATCCTTATTCAACAATGAGCAGTTCTTC
TRBJ1-1 | . | TRBV5-1 | . | CASSLPSGREAFF | TGCGCCAGCAGCTTACCTTCCGGAAGAGAAGCTTTCTTT
TRBJ2-5 | few | TRBV10-3 | . | CAISETGQVEETQYF | TGTGCCATCAGTGAGACTGGGCAGGTGGAAGAGACCCAGTACTTC
TRBJ1-2 | . | TRBV2 | TRBD1 | CASSEVGQGARSYGYTF | TGTGCCAGCAGTGAGGTGGGACAGGGGGCGCGTAGTTATGGCTACACCTTC
TRBJ2-3 | . | TRBV7-6 | TRBD2 | CASSLGGGEIVRRTDTQYF | TGTGCCAGCAGCTTGGGGGGGGGAGAGATAGTAAGACGCACAGATACGCAGTATTTT
TRBJ2-5 | . | TRBV7-6 | . | CASSPGQTQESQYF | TGTGCTAGCAGCCCCGGACAGACCCAAGAGAGCCAGTACTTC
TRBJ2-7 | few | TRBV6-6 | . | CASSYPGHSELTREQYF | TGTGCCAGCAGTTACCCTGGACATTCCGAATTAACTAGAGAGCAGTACTTC
TRBJ2-1 | few | TRBV11-1 | . | CASSLGAGVGDEQFF | TGTGCCAGCAGCTTAGGGGCAGGGGTTGGGGATGAGCAGTTCTTC
TRBJ2-3 | . | TRBV6-1 | . | CASSHTTRGTDTQYF | TGTGCCAGCAGTCATACTACACGTGGTACAGATACGCAGTATTTT
TRBJ2-1 | . | TRBV7-4 | . | CASSGELGWEQFF | TGTGCCAGCAGCGGGGAATTAGGGTGGGAGCAGTTCTTC
TRBJ2-5 | few | TRBV7-2 | TRBD2 | CASSFRLAGSETQYF | TGTGCCAGCAGCTTCCGACTAGCGGGGTCAGAGACCCAGTACTTC
TRBJ2-1 | many | TRBV19 | . | CASRITGTSYNEQFF | TGTGCCAGTAGAATAACAGGGACCTCCTACAATGAGCAGTTCTTC
TRBJ1-5 | . | TRBV5-6 | . | CASSLFRRESNQPQHF | TGTGCCAGCAGCTTGTTTCGCAGGGAGAGCAATCAGCCCCAGCATTTT